This T cell receptor beta chain emerged from a study of PD-L1 blockade in urothelial cancer. Background on the study: Previous chemotherapy exposure amounted to 0 to 3 regimens for patients.

Documented time point: pretreatment peripheral blood. TCRdb keeps only in-frame clones here, not all; method: immunoSEQ multiplex PCR. The table has tens of thousands of clones, about 81% seen once. This clone appeared a single time. Germline assignment: CDR1 MGHRA and CDR2 YSYEKL. V trimming: 0 bases; J trimming: 3 bases; junction bases outside the gene matches: 5. The CDR3 consists of 16 residues. The sample here was PBMCs, taken around atezolizumab (anti-PD-L1) treatment. This rearrangement joins TRBV4-1 to TRBJ2-1, with 7 bases that match TRBD2. This sequence was found in a man between 65 and 85 years old with urothelial cancer. Here the CDR3 reads CASSQDGGDGYNEQFF. The CDR3 DNA reads as TGCGCCAGCAGCCAAGATGGGGGGGATGGCTACAATGAGCAGTTCTTC.